This entry lists 14 T cell receptor beta chains sequenced from one sample in a study of breast tumors, draining lymph nodes, adjacent tissues. Samples came from axillary lymph nodes draining the breast cancer. Each CDR3 protein gets one entry after TCRdb re-called the multiplex PCR reads with MiXCR. The data contain fewer than 150,000 distinct CDR3 sequences, 21% of them seen just once; the ten biggest clones take up about 2.2%. The sample was axillary lymph node tissue. The receptor source for this set is a female donor with breast cancer. Some clones in this sample may be carry-over from other donors' samples.

This clonotype has at least ten counts. The rearrangement joins TRBV15 to TRBJ2-3, with D perhaps matching TRBD2 (6 bases). Looked up from germline, CDR1 is LNHNV and CDR2 is YYDKDF (reference sequence). The V and J ends lost 1 base and 3 bases respectively, with 14 bases between them. This CDR3 is 16 amino acids long. The chain's CDR3 is CATSRVIGGWTDTQYF. CDR3 sequence (DNA): TGTGCCACCAGCAGAGTCATAGGAGGGTGGACAGATACGCAGTATTTT.

J is TRBJ2-1 and V is TRBV28; 9 bases line up with TRBD2. The length of the CDR3 is 15 residues. The junction had 6 bases not matched to a gene; V was cut back by 3 bases and J by 6 bases. The germline V gene has CDR1 MDHEN and CDR2 SYDVKM. The CDR3 DNA sequence: TGTGCCAGCAGTTTTCTGACTAGCGGCTCCAATGAGCAGTTCTTC. Amino acids: CASSFLTSGSNEQFF.

A remark on this clonotype: A much larger clone differs by one base, so this may be a read error. The rearrangement links TRBV2 to TRBJ1-5; a possible D gene is TRBD1 (6 bases). The germline V gene has CDR1 SNHLY and CDR2 FYNNEI. Trimming removed 8 bases at V and 7 bases at J, with 15 bases between. The CDR3 is 13 residues long. The CDR3 coding sequence is TGTGCCAGCGCGGAACAGGGAAGCCAGCCCCAGCATTTT. Residues: CASAEQGSQPQHF.

On this clonotype itself: Lacking the conserved final phenylalanine or tryptophan, this CDR3 likely reflects a read error. J is TRBJ1-2 and V is TRBV28; D is unresolved. Between the trimmed V and J ends, which lost 2 bases and 2 bases, there was a span of 15 bases. Germline V gene sequence: CDR1 MDHEN, CDR2 SYDVKM. This CDR3 region has 16 residues. CDR3 bases: TGTGCCAGCAGTTTACCCCGCGAGGGTAAGAACTATGGCTACACCCTC. It translates to CASSLPREGKNYGYTL.

This clonotype was found many times. This chain connects TRBV15 to TRBJ1-2, with a weak D call TRBD1 (5 bases). The germline V gene encodes CDR1 LNHNV and CDR2 YYDKDF (reference sequence). The germline V and J ends were trimmed by 5 bases and 5 bases, with 18 bases remaining between them. The CDR3 runs to 15 residues. CDR3 residues: CATSPRQGVDYGYTF. CDR3 DNA sequence: TGTGCCACCAGCCCCCGGCAGGGAGTGGATTATGGCTACACCTTC. The complete variable domain, with remaining parts taken from reference TRBV15 and TRBJ1-2, reads DAMVIQNPRYQVTQFGKPVTLSCSQTLNHNVMYWYQQKSSQAPKLLFHYYDKDFNNEADTPDNFQSRRPNTSFCFLDIRSPGLGDTAMYLCATSPRQGVDYGYTFGSGTRLTVV.

This clonotype appeared many times. The CDR3 loop reads CASSPEAYPSYNEQFF. The CDR3 DNA sequence: TGCGCCAGCAGCCCCGAAGCCTACCCCTCCTACAATGAGCAGTTCTTC. The chain employs TRBV5-1 and TRBJ2-1; D ambiguous. This CDR3 contains 16 residues. Per germline, CDR1 SGHRS and CDR2 YFSETQ. V was cut by 4 bases and J by 0 bases, with 14 bases left in between.

Many counts were recorded for this clonotype. The chain is built from TRBV29-1 and TRBJ2-3, with a tentative D call TRBD1 (6 bases). The germline V and J ends were trimmed by 3 bases and 5 bases, with 12 bases remaining between them. This CDR3 is built from 13 residues. CDR1 is SQVTM and CDR2 is ANQGSEA in the germline V gene. For the CDR3, the DNA is TGCAGCGTTGAGGGTCCAGGGGTAGATACGCAGTATTTT. It encodes CSVEGPGVDTQYF.

This chain joins TRBV6-1 and TRBJ1-5, with a tentative D call TRBD1 (5 bases). CDR3 length: 15 amino acids. Per germline, CDR1 MNHNS and CDR2 SASEGT. V was cut by 4 bases and J by 1 base, with 11 bases left in between. CDR3 in amino acids: CASSGRGRSNQPQHF. In DNA form, the CDR3 reads TGTGCCAGCAGTGGTAGGGGCAGGAGCAATCAGCCCCAGCATTTT.

This chain joins TRBV4-2 and TRBJ2-3; a weak D match, TRBD2 (6 bases). The germline V and J ends were trimmed by 2 bases and 2 bases, with 14 bases remaining between them. The germline gives CDR1 LGHNA, CDR2 YNFKEQ. This CDR3 has 16 residues. Here the CDR3 DNA reads TGTGCCAGCAGCCAACCATCTGGCGGGATCACAGATACGCAGTATTTT. Its translation: CASSQPSGGITDTQYF.

Concerning this clonotype itself: One base away lies a much larger clone, so this may be a sequencing read error. This chain connects TRBV6-6 to TRBJ1-3; the D gene is possibly TRBD1 (5 bases). The CDR3 consists of 16 residues. Per the germline V gene, CDR1 is MNHNY and CDR2 is SVGAGI (reference sequence). This CDR3 is CASSRTLTSSGDTIYF. The CDR3 DNA reads TGTGCCAGCAGCAGGACACTTACCAGCTCTGGAGACACCATATATTTT.

At least ten counts were recorded for this clonotype. CDR3 DNA sequence: TGTGCCATCAGGTCCGGGACAGGGGACTATGGCTACACCTTC. Translation gives CAIRSGTGDYGYTF. The rearrangement joins TRBV10-3 to TRBJ1-2; 10 bases are a match to TRBD1. This CDR3 contains 14 residues. Unmatched junction bases numbered 4, after V lost 6 bases and J lost 3 bases. Germline V lookup: CDR1 ENHRY, CDR2 SYGVKD.

This clonotype was detected many times. J is TRBJ2-7 and V is TRBV12-3 or TRBV12-4; a weak D match, TRBD2 (6 bases). The CDR3 has 14 amino acids. V was clipped by 0 bases and J by 4 bases, with 10 bases between them. DNA of the CDR3: TGTGCCAGCAGTTTAGCGCCGGGGGATTACGAGCAGTACTTC. Its translation is CASSLAPGDYEQYF.

The table lists this clonotype with many counts. The gene calls are TRBV10-3 and TRBJ2-1; 7 bases agree with TRBD2. Trimming removed 0 bases from V and 9 bases from J; junction bases left unmatched: 14. The CDR3 extends over 17 amino acids. The germline CDR1 and CDR2 sequences are ENHRY and SYGVKD. The DNA of the CDR3 is TGTGCCATCAGTGAGTCCGGAATGGTTTCGGGGGGAGGTGAGCAGTTCTTC. Residues: CAISESGMVSGGGEQFF.

The CDR3 reads CASSRWTSGSREQFF. CDR3 bases: TGTGCCAGCAGCCGATGGACTAGCGGGAGCCGTGAGCAGTTCTTC. The rearrangement links TRBV3-1 to TRBJ2-1, with 13 bases that match TRBD2. The CDR3 runs to 15 residues. The V gene's germline CDR1 is LGHDT and CDR2 YNNKEL (reference sequence). Trimming took 4 bases from V and 9 from J; bases not matched to a gene: 6.